This record concerns one T cell receptor (beta chain) sequence. The data derive from a study of response to subunit inactivated influenza vaccine. Deletions cut 6 bases from V and 5 bases from J, with 20 bases between. This CDR3 has 15 residues. Germline CDR1 and CDR2: SQVTM and ANQGSEA. Each CDR3 protein is one row after TCRdb ran MiXCR on the RT-PCR reads. The sample has just under 550,000 distinct CDR3 sequences, approximately 20% seen once. A further study also used this sample, focusing on T cells expressing NK-cell markers. That report notes: Template switching by 5'RACE with UMIs generated the TCR beta cDNA. Roughly 1.0-8% of CD8+ T cells in several donors belonged to dominant NKG2C+ clonotypes.

The rearrangement links TRBV29-1 to TRBJ2-1, with D perhaps being TRBD1 or TRBD2 (5 bases each). The sequences come from CD4+ T cells sorted from PBMCs, collected 11 to 12 days after vaccination. This receptor was obtained from a man aged 45-65 years who received an inactivated influenza vaccine. CDR3 DNA sequence: TGCAGCGTCGACCAGGACACTAGTCCGGACAATGAGCAGTTCTTC. Its protein is CSVDQDTSPDNEQFF.